The present T cell receptor (beta chain) was sequenced within a study of T-cell reconstitution after alpha-beta-depleted transplantation in children. Germline lookup yields CDR1 SEHNR and CDR2 FQNEAQ (reference sequence). The CDR3 is 14 amino acids. V gave up 3 bases and J gave up 7 bases, with 15 bases separating them. Broader study findings: Reported findings indicate that, about two months after transplant, alpha-beta T cells came from several hundred expanded clones, which were derived from non-depleted graft cells. Some patients showed high day-60 TCRbeta diversity, which derived from surviving recipient T cells and thymic progenitors. After one year, T-cell counts and TCRbeta diversity mostly came from new T cells.

The sample holds a few counts of this clonotype. What it recognizes is unknown. Construction of the TCRbeta library involved unique molecular identifiers. TCRdb re-called the PCR reads through MiXCR, storing one row per CDR3 protein. The table lists a few hundred thousand distinct CDR3 sequences, 25% to 30% of them singletons. The J gene is TRBJ2-5, the V gene TRBV7-9; the D call may be TRBD1 or TRBD2 (5 bases each). Sequences were derived from PBMCs, sampled before TCRalphabeta/CD19-depleted stem cell transplant. This TCR came from a boy younger than two with Wiskott-Aldrich syndrome, due to receive a stem cell transplant. The CDR3: CASSFRTGQGTQYF. CDR3 coding DNA: TGTGCCAGCAGCTTTCGGACGGGGCAGGGGACCCAGTACTTC.